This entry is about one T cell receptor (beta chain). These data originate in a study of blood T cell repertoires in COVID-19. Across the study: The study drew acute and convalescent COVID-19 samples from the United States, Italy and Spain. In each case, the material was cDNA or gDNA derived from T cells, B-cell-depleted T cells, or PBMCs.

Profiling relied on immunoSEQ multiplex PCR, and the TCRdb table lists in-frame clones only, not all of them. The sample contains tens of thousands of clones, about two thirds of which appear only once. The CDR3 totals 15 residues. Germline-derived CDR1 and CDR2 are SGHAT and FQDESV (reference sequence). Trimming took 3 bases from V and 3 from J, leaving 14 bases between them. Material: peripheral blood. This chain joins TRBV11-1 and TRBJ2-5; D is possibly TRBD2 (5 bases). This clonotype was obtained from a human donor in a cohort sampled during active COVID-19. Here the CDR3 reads CASSLGERLEETQYF. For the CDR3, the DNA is TGTGCCAGCAGCTTGGGAGAACGTTTAGAAGAGACCCAGTACTTC.